This TCR beta chain was identified in a study of post-analysis software for immune sequencing data. This CDR3 contains 19 residues. J gave up 0 bases and V 3 bases, and 13 bases lay outside the gene matches. Germline assignment: CDR1 SGHRS and CDR2 YFSETQ. Study-wide findings and caveats: Patients showed TRBV5-6, TRBV5-1 and TRBV20-1 among roughly 5 TRBV segments more frequent than in controls. Strong co-clustering by F measure was evident for samples that had been prepared in the same batch.

Note on this clonotype: The antigen is unknown.

Unique molecular identifiers were carried by the TCR beta cDNA libraries. Each batch of roughly 1 to 11 million T cells produced 400,000 to 650,000 cDNA molecules. TCRdb re-called the PCR reads with MiXCR, one entry per CDR3 protein. The sample shows roughly 600,000 distinct CDR3 sequences, about 40% of them seen only once. J is TRBJ2-4 and V is TRBV5-1; 9 bases map to TRBD1. The sequenced material came from blood. This sequence originates from a girl aged 10-17 years with multiple sclerosis. The DNA for the CDR3 is TGCGCCAGCAGCTCACCGGGACAGGGTCCAATGACAGCCAAAAACATTCAGTACTTC. Amino acids: CASSSPGQGPMTAKNIQYF.